Here is one T cell receptor beta chain with its context. This sample was taken from a study of blood T cell repertoires in COVID-19. Study-level background: Spain, Italy and the United States supplied samples that represented acute and convalescent COVID-19.

Germline assignment: CDR1 MDHEN and CDR2 SYDVKM. Trimming shortened V by 5 bases and J by 3 bases, and 17 bases separated the two germline ends. This CDR3 spans 16 amino acids. Clones were sequenced by immunoSEQ multiplex PCR, and TCRdb holds only the in-frame ones, with some missing. The table has fewer than 150,000 clones, around 90% seen once. Sequenced input: peripheral blood. The receptor's source is a human donor in a cohort sampled during active COVID-19. J is TRBJ1-5 and V is TRBV28, with D tentatively TRBD1 (5 bases). For the CDR3, the DNA is TGTGCCAGCAGTCCTCGGGGAGGGGCGGACAATCAGCCCCAGCATTTT. As protein: CASSPRGGADNQPQHF.